The source of this T cell receptor (beta chain) is a study of blood T cells in healthy people across ages. A second PCR, run for roughly 7 to 11 cycles, used a sample-barcoded 5' primer plus a J-beta primer mix. TCRdb fed the 5' RACE reads into MiXCR, producing one record per CDR3 protein. The table lists hundreds of thousands of distinct CDR3 sequences, about 43% of them singletons. In the case of this clonotype: Its antigen is not known. This may arise from a read error, as a much more abundant clone is one base away.

Study-wide points: No conclusive comparison of naive versus antigen-experienced cells was possible with unsorted PBMCs.

The CDR3 extends over 10 amino acids. Germline-derived CDR1 and CDR2 are SQVTM and ANQGSEA. V lost 6 bases and J lost 11, with 13 bases in between. Sequencing was done on a sample of blood. The V gene is TRBV29-1, the J gene TRBJ2-5; no definite D call. The sequence was collected from a man aged 80 or over in good health. CDR3 sequence (DNA): TGCAGCGTGGTTGAGTACGTGCAGTACTTC. Residues: CSVVEYVQYF.